This entry lists 18 T cell receptor beta chains sequenced from one sample in a study of blood T cell repertoires in COVID-19. Clones were sequenced by immunoSEQ multiplex PCR, and TCRdb holds only the in-frame ones, with some missing. Of just over 150,000 clones listed, 85% are singletons. Sequences were obtained from peripheral blood. The receptors come from a human donor with acute or convalescent COVID-19. The donor label of this sample is uncertain.

J is TRBJ1-6 and V is TRBV6-5; D remains unclear. The germline gives CDR1 MNHEY, CDR2 SVGAGI. The CDR3 loop spans 15 amino acids. Trimming pared 5 bases from V and 0 bases from J, leaving 8 bases between. CDR3 residues: CASSPASSYNSPLHF. CDR3 bases: TGTGCCAGCAGTCCAGCGAGCTCCTATAATTCACCCCTCCACTTT.

The chain combines TRBV10-3 with TRBJ2-7; 14 nucleotides agree with TRBD2. After removal of 8 bases from V and 3 bases from J, the junction contained 9 bases not matched to a gene. The CDR3 totals 16 residues. CDR1 and CDR2 from the germline V gene are ENHRY and SYGVKD. The CDR3 DNA follows: TGTGCCATCGGGACTAGCGGGGGCCGGACATACTACGAGCAGTACTTC. Encoded protein: CAIGTSGGRTYYEQYF.

This chain links TRBV10-3 with TRBJ2-7, with 9 bases identical to TRBD1. The CDR3 is made up of 18 amino acids. V lost 3 bases to trimming and J lost 1 base; unmatched junction nucleotides: 13. From germline, CDR1 is ENHRY and CDR2 SYGVKD. The CDR3: CAISDWDQEQGASYEQYF. CDR3 nucleotide sequence: TGTGCCATCAGTGATTGGGATCAGGAACAGGGGGCTTCCTACGAGCAGTACTTC.

The V gene is TRBV5-1, the J gene TRBJ2-1, with D possibly being TRBD1 (5 bases). The CDR3 sequence is 12 residues long. The germline gives CDR1 SGHRS, CDR2 YFSETQ. Trimming took off 5 bases at V and 6 bases at J, with 9 bases between the two ends. CDR3 DNA sequence: TGCGCCAGCAGTCTAGGGGCCAATGAGCAGTTCTTC. Protein: CASSLGANEQFF. The variable domain in full, completed from reference TRBV5-1 and TRBJ2-1, reads KAGVTQTPRYLIKTRGQQVTLSCSPISGHRSVSWYQQTPGQGLQFLFEYFSETQRNKGNFPGRFSGRQFSNSRSEMNVSTLELGDSALYLCASSLGANEQFFGPGTRLTVL.

J is TRBJ1-1 and V is TRBV6-2 or TRBV6-3; D is unclear. Trimming took 2 bases from V and 8 from J, leaving 12 bases between them. Germline lookup yields CDR1 MNHEY and CDR2 SVGEGT. This CDR3 is 13 amino acids long. This CDR3 reads CASSYDRRVEAFF. As DNA, the CDR3 is TGTGCCAGCAGTTACGATCGGAGGGTCGAAGCTTTCTTT.

This clone came up many times. The chain uses TRBV2 and TRBJ1-2; 8 nucleotides line up with TRBD1. Unmatched junction bases numbered 0, after V lost 6 bases and J lost 6 bases. Germline V gives CDR1 SNHLY, CDR2 FYNNEI. The CDR3 covers 11 residues. The CDR3 loop is CASRQGDGYTF. Written as DNA, the CDR3 is TGTGCCAGCAGACAGGGGGATGGCTACACCTTC.

The chain uses TRBV6-5 and TRBJ2-7; 8 nucleotides line up with TRBD1. CDR3 size: 14 residues. Germline V CDR1 and CDR2: MNHEY, SVGAGI. Germline trimming cut 8 bases from V and 2 bases from J; bases unmatched to any gene: 8. The CDR3 region has the DNA TGTGCCAGCTCTTACGGGACAGGTACCTACGAGCAGTACTTC. Its translation: CASSYGTGTYEQYF.

The sample holds one count of this clone. V gene TRBV3-1 (or the pseudogene TRBV3-2) combines with J gene TRBJ1-5; no clear D gene. This CDR3 is 15 amino acids long. Looked up from germline, CDR1 is LGHDT and CDR2 is YNNKEL (reference sequence). Trimming left V 1 base short and J 4 bases short, with 11 bases between. The CDR3 reads CASSQGQAGNQPQHF. The CDR3, as DNA: TGTGCCAGCAGCCAAGGGCAGGCGGGTAATCAGCCCCAGCATTTT.

This rearrangement joins TRBV28 to TRBJ1-1; a weak D match, TRBD1 (5 bases). V was pared by 6 bases and J by 0 bases, with 11 bases between. This CDR3 has 14 residues. The germline gives CDR1 MDHEN, CDR2 SYDVKM. The CDR3 loop reads CASREGHLNTEAFF. CDR3 sequence (DNA): TGTGCCAGCAGGGAGGGGCACCTGAACACTGAAGCTTTCTTT.

The V gene is TRBV19, the J gene TRBJ1-4; no clear D. The V and J ends lost 5 bases and 5 bases respectively, with 15 bases between them. Germline lookup yields CDR1 LNHDA and CDR2 SQIVND (reference sequence). CDR3 length: 15 amino acids. Here the CDR3 reads CASSSPGAGNEKLFF. As DNA, the CDR3 is TGTGCCAGTAGTTCCCCGGGCGCGGGCAATGAAAAACTGTTTTTT.

The V and J genes are TRBV23-1 and TRBJ1-1; 9 nucleotides align to TRBD1. TRBV23-1 is placed among ORFs of uncertain function. CDR3 length equals 10 residues. This chain's CDR3 is CAQGATEAFF. The CDR3 DNA reads TGCGCACAGGGGGCCACTGAAGCTTTCTTT.

The gene calls are TRBV2 and TRBJ1-2; D gene ambiguous. Germline V gives CDR1 SNHLY, CDR2 FYNNEI. The CDR3 spans 12 residues. The V gene lost 9 bases and the J gene lost 2 bases, with 10 bases spanning the gap. The CDR3 sequence is CARPGGNYGYTF. The CDR3 coding sequence is TGTGCCAGGCCAGGAGGGAACTATGGCTACACCTTC.

V is TRBV11-2 and J is TRBJ1-6; TRBD1 is a possible D gene (6 bases). This CDR3 is built from 15 residues. The germline CDR1 and CDR2 sequences are SGHAT and FQNNGV. The V end was cut by 5 bases, the J end by 9 bases, with 17 bases between. In nucleotides, the CDR3 is TGTGCCAGCAGCCCACTCCCGCAGGGGAGTTCACCCCTCCACTTT. This encodes CASSPLPQGSSPLHF.

This chain uses TRBV6-5 with TRBJ1-1; perhaps TRBD1 as D (6 bases). In germline, CDR1 is MNHEY, CDR2 SVGAGI. The CDR3 loop spans 15 amino acids. The germline V and J ends were trimmed by 8 bases and 5 bases, with 21 bases remaining between them. CDR3 sequence reads: CASRRTALRKTEAFF. DNA of the CDR3: TGTGCCAGCCGGAGGACAGCCCTTCGCAAGACTGAAGCTTTCTTT.

This chain uses TRBV29-1 with TRBJ1-1, with D possibly TRBD1 on 6 matching bases. The germline V gene encodes CDR1 SQVTM and CDR2 ANQGSEA. V shed 7 bases and J shed 0 bases, with 15 bases lying between them. The CDR3 is 14 amino acids. CDR3 sequence: CSGRGGRMNTEAFF. The CDR3 region has the DNA TGCAGCGGCCGCGGGGGGCGGATGAACACTGAAGCTTTCTTT.

CDR3 in DNA: TGCGCCAGCAGAGCTGGACAGGGGGAGAATAATCAGCCCCAGCATTTT. This gives the protein CASRAGQGENNQPQHF. This sequence joins TRBV5-1 and TRBJ1-5; TRBD1 matches at 10 bases. The V gene's germline CDR1 is SGHRS and CDR2 YFSETQ. The CDR3 is made up of 16 amino acids. The junction had 9 bases not matched to a gene; V was cut back by 5 bases and J by 4 bases.

The J gene is TRBJ2-2, the V gene TRBV19, with 7 bases identical to TRBD1. Germline V gives CDR1 LNHDA, CDR2 SQIVND (reference sequence). The junction had 8 bases not matched to a gene; V was cut back by 1 base and J by 6 bases. There are 16 residues in the CDR3. The CDR3 coding sequence is TGTGCCAGTAGTATAGGGTTAGACAGGGTTCCCGGGGAGCTGTTTTTT. This sequence encodes CASSIGLDRVPGELFF.

The chain has TRBV5-4 and TRBJ2-7, with 9 bases aligning to TRBD1. Germline V gives CDR1 SGHNT, CDR2 YYREEE (reference sequence). The CDR3 is 15 residues long. J gave up 4 bases and V 5 bases, and 10 bases lay outside the gene matches. The CDR3 DNA is TGTGCCAGCAGTTCCAGGGACAGGGCCACTTACGAGCAGTACTTC. Its protein product is CASSSRDRATYEQYF.